A selection of T cell receptor beta chains follows, all from one sample in a study of cytomegalovirus exposure and HLA in healthy donors. The method was immunoSEQ multiplex PCR; TCRdb's version includes in-frame clones alone and lacks a portion of them. The sample includes 150,000 or so clones, 82% of them seen just once. The sequenced sample consisted of PBMCs. These receptors originate from a man aged 30-40 years in good health and CMV-seropositive. Each CDR3 is given with its conserved first and last residue. D genes are given only for firm matches. Only some rows state a clone size, as once, few, many or a class for expanded clones.

clone_size: NA
d_call: NA
j_call: TRBJ2-7
v_call: TRBV6-1
cdr3_aa: CASSEWTGTSYEQYF
cdr3_nt: TGTGCCAGCAGTGAATGGACGGGAACTTCCTACGAGCAGTACTTC

clone_size: NA
d_call: TRBD2
j_call: TRBJ2-2
v_call: TRBV6-6
cdr3_aa: CASSLLSGRSTGELFF
cdr3_nt: TGTGCCAGCAGTCTTTTAAGCGGGAGAAGCACCGGGGAGCTGTTTTTT

clone_size: NA
d_call: TRBD2
j_call: TRBJ2-1
v_call: TRBV27
cdr3_aa: CASSTRTSGPTYNEQFF
cdr3_nt: TGTGCCAGCAGTACAAGGACTAGCGGGCCTACCTACAATGAGCAGTTCTTC

clone_size: NA
d_call: NA
j_call: TRBJ1-5
v_call: TRBV7-2
cdr3_aa: CASSPFEGGIQPQHF
cdr3_nt: TGTGCCAGCAGCCCCTTCGAGGGCGGCATTCAGCCCCAGCATTTT

clone_size: NA
d_call: NA
j_call: TRBJ2-5
v_call: TRBV6-5
cdr3_aa: CASSYSGQGGTWTQYF
cdr3_nt: TGTGCCAGCAGTTACTCGGGTCAGGGAGGGACATGGACCCAGTACTTC

clone_size: NA
d_call: NA
j_call: TRBJ2-5
v_call: TRBV28
cdr3_aa: CASSTRGGTQYF
cdr3_nt: TGTGCCAGCAGTACGCGGGGTGGGACCCAGTACTTC

clone_size: once
d_call: TRBD1
j_call: TRBJ2-3
v_call: TRBV6-1
cdr3_aa: CASSEAGGADTDTQYF
cdr3_nt: TGTGCCAGCAGTGAAGCAGGGGGCGCAGACACAGATACGCAGTATTTT

clone_size: NA
d_call: NA
j_call: TRBJ1-2
v_call: TRBV7-9
cdr3_aa: CSSSLSTATAEGYTF
cdr3_nt: TGTTCCAGCAGCTTATCGACTGCGACCGCAGAGGGCTACACCTTC

clone_size: NA
d_call: TRBD2
j_call: TRBJ2-7
v_call: TRBV7-6
cdr3_aa: CASSNGLAGSYEQYF
cdr3_nt: TGTGCCAGCAGCAACGGACTAGCGGGTTCCTACGAGCAGTACTTC

clone_size: NA
d_call: TRBD1
j_call: TRBJ2-7
v_call: TRBV5-1
cdr3_aa: CASRYLGTVSEQYF
cdr3_nt: TGCGCCAGCCGTTACCTCGGGACAGTCAGCGAGCAGTACTTC

clone_size: NA
d_call: TRBD2
j_call: TRBJ2-7
v_call: TRBV30
cdr3_aa: CALSGTSGREGQYF
cdr3_nt: TGTGCCTTATCCGGGACTAGCGGGAGGGAAGGGCAGTACTTC

clone_size: NA
d_call: TRBD1
j_call: TRBJ2-7
v_call: TRBV9
cdr3_aa: CASSAELQGGQYF
cdr3_nt: TGTGCCAGCAGCGCCGAACTACAGGGGGGACAGTACTTC

clone_size: NA
d_call: TRBD2
j_call: TRBJ2-3
v_call: TRBV5-1
cdr3_aa: CASSSGTSGRTDTQYF
cdr3_nt: TGCGCCAGCAGCAGCGGGACTAGCGGTCGAACAGATACGCAGTATTTT

clone_size: NA
d_call: NA
j_call: TRBJ2-4
v_call: TRBV25-1
cdr3_aa: CASTPQGGNIQYF
cdr3_nt: TGTGCCAGCACTCCCCAGGGGGGAAACATTCAGTACTTC

clone_size: NA
d_call: NA
j_call: TRBJ1-2
v_call: TRBV6-5
cdr3_aa: CASSPSPRGLYGYTF
cdr3_nt: TGTGCCAGCAGCCCCTCACCGAGGGGACTCTATGGCTACACCTTC

clone_size: NA
d_call: NA
j_call: TRBJ2-2
v_call: TRBV5-1
cdr3_aa: CASSWGHSTGELFF
cdr3_nt: TGCGCCAGCAGCTGGGGGCACTCAACCGGGGAGCTGTTTTTT

clone_size: NA
d_call: NA
j_call: TRBJ2-3
v_call: TRBV7-9
cdr3_aa: CASSLARGLSTDTQYF
cdr3_nt: TGTGCCAGCAGCTTAGCTCGCGGGCTTAGCACAGATACGCAGTATTTT

clone_size: NA
d_call: NA
j_call: TRBJ2-7
v_call: TRBV12-1
cdr3_aa: CASSPMGRLCEQYF
cdr3_nt: TGTGCCAGCAGTCCCATGGGGCGTTTGTGCGAGCAGTACTTC

clone_size: NA
d_call: TRBD2
j_call: TRBJ2-1
v_call: TRBV2
cdr3_aa: CASSGGLAGLLGNEQFF
cdr3_nt: TGTGCCAGCAGTGGTGGACTAGCGGGCCTCTTAGGGAATGAGCAGTTCTTC

clone_size: once
d_call: NA
j_call: TRBJ2-7
v_call: TRBV11-2
cdr3_aa: CASSKVRGTTYEQYF
cdr3_nt: TGTGCCAGCAGCAAAGTAAGGGGGACTACCTACGAGCAGTACTTC

clone_size: NA
d_call: TRBD1
j_call: TRBJ1-6
v_call: TRBV2
cdr3_aa: CASRDRGQSPLHF
cdr3_nt: TGTGCCAGCAGGGACAGGGGGCAATCACCCCTCCACTTT

clone_size: NA
d_call: NA
j_call: TRBJ2-4
v_call: TRBV11-1
cdr3_aa: CASSSTSPKNIQYF
cdr3_nt: TGTGCCAGCAGTTCGACTAGTCCCAAAAACATTCAGTACTTC

clone_size: NA
d_call: NA
j_call: TRBJ2-3
v_call: TRBV5-6
cdr3_aa: CASSLKGVGGKDTQYF
cdr3_nt: TGTGCCAGCAGCTTGAAAGGGGTAGGTGGAAAAGATACGCAGTATTTT

clone_size: NA
d_call: NA
j_call: TRBJ1-2
v_call: TRBV2
cdr3_aa: CASSVGQTYGYTF
cdr3_nt: TGTGCCAGCAGTGTAGGACAGACCTATGGCTACACCTTC

clone_size: NA
d_call: NA
j_call: TRBJ2-2
v_call: TRBV7-6
cdr3_aa: CASSLTANTGELFF
cdr3_nt: TGTGCCAGCAGCTTAACAGCGAACACCGGGGAGCTGTTTTTT

clone_size: few
d_call: TRBD1
j_call: TRBJ1-2
v_call: TRBV28
cdr3_aa: CASSLQGAQDGYTF
cdr3_nt: TGTGCCAGCAGTTTACAGGGGGCGCAGGATGGCTACACCTTC

clone_size: once
d_call: NA
j_call: TRBJ1-6
v_call: TRBV15
cdr3_aa: CATSREVSSYNSPLHF
cdr3_nt: TGTGCCACCAGCAGAGAAGTCAGTTCCTATAATTCACCCCTCCACTTT

clone_size: NA
d_call: NA
j_call: TRBJ1-6
v_call: TRBV6-6
cdr3_aa: CASSYSQGNSPLHF
cdr3_nt: TGTGCCAGCAGTTACTCCCAGGGGAATTCACCCCTCCACTTT

clone_size: few
d_call: TRBD1
j_call: TRBJ1-5
v_call: TRBV5-6
cdr3_aa: CASSYRGQPQHF
cdr3_nt: TGTGCCAGCAGTTACAGGGGACAGCCCCAGCATTTT

clone_size: once
d_call: NA
j_call: TRBJ1-3
v_call: TRBV27
cdr3_aa: CASSLAGTGNTIYF
cdr3_nt: TGTGCCAGCAGTTTAGCGGGAACTGGAAACACCATATATTTT

clone_size: NA
d_call: TRBD1
j_call: TRBJ2-3
v_call: TRBV6-1
cdr3_aa: CASSEAGTGLTDTQYF
cdr3_nt: TGTGCCAGCAGTGAAGCGGGGACAGGGCTCACAGATACGCAGTATTTT

clone_size: NA
d_call: NA
j_call: TRBJ2-1
v_call: TRBV12-5
cdr3_aa: CASGSRLMSGMNEQFF
cdr3_nt: TGTGCTAGTGGTTCCCGACTAATGAGTGGTATGAATGAGCAGTTCTTC

clone_size: many
d_call: NA
j_call: TRBJ2-7
v_call: TRBV2
cdr3_aa: CASSSALGWREQYF
cdr3_nt: TGTGCCAGCAGTTCCGCCCTGGGCTGGCGTGAGCAGTACTTC

clone_size: NA
d_call: TRBD2
j_call: TRBJ2-1
v_call: TRBV7-3
cdr3_aa: CASSLAGGHEQFF
cdr3_nt: TGTGCCAGCAGTTTAGCGGGGGGGCATGAGCAGTTCTTC

clone_size: NA
d_call: TRBD2
j_call: TRBJ2-3
v_call: TRBV7-3
cdr3_aa: CASSLNSGRKDTQYF
cdr3_nt: TGTGCCAGCAGCCTAAATAGCGGGAGGAAAGATACGCAGTATTTT

clone_size: NA
d_call: NA
j_call: TRBJ2-3
v_call: TRBV5-8
cdr3_aa: CASTPYIVGSTQYF
cdr3_nt: TGTGCCAGCACCCCCTATATCGTCGGTAGTACGCAGTATTTT